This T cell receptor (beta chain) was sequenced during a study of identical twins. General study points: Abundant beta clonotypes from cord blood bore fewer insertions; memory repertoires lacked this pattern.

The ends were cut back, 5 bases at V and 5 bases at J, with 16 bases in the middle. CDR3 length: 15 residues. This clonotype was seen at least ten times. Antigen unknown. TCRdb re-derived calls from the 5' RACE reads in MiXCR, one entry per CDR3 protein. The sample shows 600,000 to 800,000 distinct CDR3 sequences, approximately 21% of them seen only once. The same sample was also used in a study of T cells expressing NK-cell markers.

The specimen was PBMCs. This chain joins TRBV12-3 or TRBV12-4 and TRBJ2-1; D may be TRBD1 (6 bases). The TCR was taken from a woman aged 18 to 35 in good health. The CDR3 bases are TGTGCCAGCAGTACCCGTTGGGGGCGAAACAATGAGCAGTTCTTC. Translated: CASSTRWGRNNEQFF.